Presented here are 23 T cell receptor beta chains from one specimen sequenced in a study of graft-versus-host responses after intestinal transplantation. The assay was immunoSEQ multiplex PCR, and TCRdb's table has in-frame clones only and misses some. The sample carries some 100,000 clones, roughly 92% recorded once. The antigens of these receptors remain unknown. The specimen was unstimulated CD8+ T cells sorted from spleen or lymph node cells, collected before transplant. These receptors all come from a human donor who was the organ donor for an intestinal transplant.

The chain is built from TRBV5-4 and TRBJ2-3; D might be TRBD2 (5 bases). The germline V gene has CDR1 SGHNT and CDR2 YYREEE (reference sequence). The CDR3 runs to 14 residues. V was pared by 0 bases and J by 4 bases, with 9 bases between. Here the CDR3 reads CASSLVISADTQYF. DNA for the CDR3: TGTGCCAGCAGCTTGGTGATTAGCGCAGATACGCAGTATTTT. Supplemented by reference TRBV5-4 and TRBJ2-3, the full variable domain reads ETGVTQSPTHLIKTRGQQVTLRCSSQSGHNTVSWYQQALGQGPQFIFQYYREEENGRGNFPPRFSGLQFPNYSSELNVNALELDDSALYLCASSLVISADTQYFGPGTRLTVL.

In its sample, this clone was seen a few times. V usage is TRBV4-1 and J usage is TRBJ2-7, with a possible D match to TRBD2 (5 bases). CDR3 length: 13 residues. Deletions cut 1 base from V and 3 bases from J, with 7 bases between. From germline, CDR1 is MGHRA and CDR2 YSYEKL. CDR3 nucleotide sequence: TGCGCCAGCAGCCAAGGACTACTCTACGAGCAGTACTTC. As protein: CASSQGLLYEQYF.

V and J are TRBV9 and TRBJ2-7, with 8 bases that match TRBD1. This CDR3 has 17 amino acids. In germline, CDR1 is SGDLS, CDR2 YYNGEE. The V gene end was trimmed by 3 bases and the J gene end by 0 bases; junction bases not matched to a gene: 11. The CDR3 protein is CASSAHPGRGLSYEQYF. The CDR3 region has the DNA TGTGCCAGCAGCGCCCACCCGGGCAGGGGGCTCTCCTACGAGCAGTACTTC. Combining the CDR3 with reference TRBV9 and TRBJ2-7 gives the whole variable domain DSGVTQTPKHLITATGQRVTLRCSPRSGDLSVYWYQQSLDQGLQFLIQYYNGEERAKGNILERFSAQQFPDLHSELNLSSLELGDSALYFCASSAHPGRGLSYEQYFGPGTRLTVT.

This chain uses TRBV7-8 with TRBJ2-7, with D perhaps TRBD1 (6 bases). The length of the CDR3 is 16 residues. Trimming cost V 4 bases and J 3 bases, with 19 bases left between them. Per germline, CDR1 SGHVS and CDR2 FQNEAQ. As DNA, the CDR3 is TGTGCCAGCAGCTACAGGGTCGGTGAGTCCATCTACGAGCAGTACTTC. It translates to CASSYRVGESIYEQYF. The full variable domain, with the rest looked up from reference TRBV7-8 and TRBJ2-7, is GAGVSQSPRYKVAKRGQDVALRCDPISGHVSLFWYQQALGQGPEFLTYFQNEAQLDKSGLPSDRFFAERPEGSVSTLKIQRTQQEDSAVYLCASSYRVGESIYEQYFGPGTRLTVT.

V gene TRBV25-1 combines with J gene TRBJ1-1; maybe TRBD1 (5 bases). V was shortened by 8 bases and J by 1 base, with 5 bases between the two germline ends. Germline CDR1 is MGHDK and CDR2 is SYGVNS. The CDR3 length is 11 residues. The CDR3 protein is CASGQNTEAFF. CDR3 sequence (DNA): TGTGCCAGCGGACAGAACACTGAAGCTTTCTTT.

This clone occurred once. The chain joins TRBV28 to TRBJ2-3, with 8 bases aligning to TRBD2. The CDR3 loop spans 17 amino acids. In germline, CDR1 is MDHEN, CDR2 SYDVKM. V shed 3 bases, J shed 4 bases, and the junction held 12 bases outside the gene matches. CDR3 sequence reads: CASSFHLGTRSADTQYF. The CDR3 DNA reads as TGTGCCAGCAGTTTCCATCTGGGGACTAGGAGCGCAGATACGCAGTATTTT.

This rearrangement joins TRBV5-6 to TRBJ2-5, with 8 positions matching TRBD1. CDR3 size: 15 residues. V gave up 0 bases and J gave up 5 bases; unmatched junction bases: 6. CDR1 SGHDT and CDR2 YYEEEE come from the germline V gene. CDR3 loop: CASSLVQGARETQYF. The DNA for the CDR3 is TGTGCCAGCAGCTTGGTTCAGGGGGCGCGGGAGACCCAGTACTTC.

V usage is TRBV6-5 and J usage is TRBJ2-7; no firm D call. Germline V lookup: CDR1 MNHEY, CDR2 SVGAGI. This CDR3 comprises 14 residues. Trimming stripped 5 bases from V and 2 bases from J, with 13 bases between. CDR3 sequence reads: CASSHRSPTYEQYF. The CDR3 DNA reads TGTGCCAGCAGTCACAGAAGTCCAACCTACGAGCAGTACTTC.

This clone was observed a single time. This chain's CDR3 is CASRTGAMGTRNTEAFF. The DNA for the CDR3 is TGCGCCAGCAGGACAGGGGCTATGGGTACTCGGAACACTGAAGCTTTCTTT. This chain connects TRBV5-1 to TRBJ1-1; TRBD1 matches 8 bases. This CDR3 comprises 17 residues. V lost 5 bases to trimming and J lost 1 base; unmatched junction nucleotides: 13. Germline assignment: CDR1 SGHRS and CDR2 YFSETQ.

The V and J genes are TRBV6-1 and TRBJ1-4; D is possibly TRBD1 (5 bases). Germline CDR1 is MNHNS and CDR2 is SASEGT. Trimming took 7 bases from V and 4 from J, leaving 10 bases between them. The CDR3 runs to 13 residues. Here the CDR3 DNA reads TGTGCCAGCACCGACAGAGTTAATGAAAAACTGTTTTTT. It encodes CASTDRVNEKLFF.

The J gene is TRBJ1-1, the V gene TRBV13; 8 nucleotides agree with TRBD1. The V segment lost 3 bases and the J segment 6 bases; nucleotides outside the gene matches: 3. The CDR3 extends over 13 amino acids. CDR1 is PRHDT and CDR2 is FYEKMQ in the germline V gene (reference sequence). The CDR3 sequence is CASSFRGLAEAFF. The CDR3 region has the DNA TGTGCCAGCAGCTTCAGGGGGCTCGCTGAAGCTTTCTTT.

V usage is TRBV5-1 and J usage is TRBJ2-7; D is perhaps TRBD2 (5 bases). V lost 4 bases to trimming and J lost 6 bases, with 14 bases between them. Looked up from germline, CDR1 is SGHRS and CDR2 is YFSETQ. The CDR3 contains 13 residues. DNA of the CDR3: TGCGCCAGCAGCGACGGACTTTCTGGCGAGCAGTACTTC. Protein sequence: CASSDGLSGEQYF.

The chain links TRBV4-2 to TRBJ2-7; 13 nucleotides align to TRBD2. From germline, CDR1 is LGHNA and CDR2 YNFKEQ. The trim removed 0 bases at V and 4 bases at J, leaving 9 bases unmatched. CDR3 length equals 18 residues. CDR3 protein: CASSQDGLAGEGVYEQYF. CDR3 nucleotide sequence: TGTGCCAGCAGCCAAGACGGACTAGCGGGAGAGGGGGTTTACGAGCAGTACTTC.

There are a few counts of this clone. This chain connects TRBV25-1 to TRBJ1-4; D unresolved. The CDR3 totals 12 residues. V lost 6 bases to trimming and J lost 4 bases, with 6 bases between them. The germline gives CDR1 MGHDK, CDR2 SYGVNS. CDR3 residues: CASRAFNEKLFF. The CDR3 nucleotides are TGTGCCAGCAGGGCCTTTAATGAAAAACTGTTTTTT.

The CDR3 DNA sequence: TGTGCCAGCAGTCCCCTTTACTTTCGGGGGAACACTGAAGCTTTCTTT. Translated, it gives CASSPLYFRGNTEAFF. J is TRBJ1-1 and V is TRBV27; D gene uncertain. Per germline, CDR1 MNHEY and CDR2 SMNVEV (reference sequence). The CDR3 has 16 amino acids. Trimming removed 5 bases from V and 1 base from J, with 17 bases in between.

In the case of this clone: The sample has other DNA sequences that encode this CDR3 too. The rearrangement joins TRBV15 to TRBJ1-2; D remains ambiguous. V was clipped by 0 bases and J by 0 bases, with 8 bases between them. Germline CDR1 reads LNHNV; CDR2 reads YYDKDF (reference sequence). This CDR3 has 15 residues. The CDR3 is CATSRDRNANYGYTF. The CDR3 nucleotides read TGTGCCACCAGCAGAGACAGGAATGCTAACTATGGCTACACCTTC. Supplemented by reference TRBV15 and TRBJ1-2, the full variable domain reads DAMVIQNPRYQVTQFGKPVTLSCSQTLNHNVMYWYQQKSSQAPKLLFHYYDKDFNNEADTPDNFQSRRPNTSFCFLDIRSPGLGDTAMYLCATSRDRNANYGYTFGSGTRLTVV.

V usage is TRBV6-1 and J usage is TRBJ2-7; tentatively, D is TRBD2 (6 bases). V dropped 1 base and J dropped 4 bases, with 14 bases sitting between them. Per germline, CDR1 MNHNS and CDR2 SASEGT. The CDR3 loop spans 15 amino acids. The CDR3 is CASSEVQTEGYEQYF. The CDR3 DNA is TGTGCCAGCAGTGAAGTTCAGACGGAGGGGTACGAGCAGTACTTC.

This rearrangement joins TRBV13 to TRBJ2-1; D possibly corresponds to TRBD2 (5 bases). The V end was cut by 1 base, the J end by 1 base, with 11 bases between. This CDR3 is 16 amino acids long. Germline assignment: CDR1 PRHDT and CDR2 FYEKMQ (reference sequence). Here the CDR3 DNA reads TGTGCCAGCAGCTTAGATGTGGGGAGTTCCTACAATGAGCAGTTCTTC. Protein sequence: CASSLDVGSSYNEQFF.

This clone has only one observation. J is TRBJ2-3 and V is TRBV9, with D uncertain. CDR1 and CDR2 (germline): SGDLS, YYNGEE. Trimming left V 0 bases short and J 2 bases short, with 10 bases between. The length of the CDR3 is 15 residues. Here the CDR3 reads CASSVDGEDTDTQYF. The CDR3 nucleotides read TGTGCCAGCAGCGTAGATGGAGAAGACACAGATACGCAGTATTTT.

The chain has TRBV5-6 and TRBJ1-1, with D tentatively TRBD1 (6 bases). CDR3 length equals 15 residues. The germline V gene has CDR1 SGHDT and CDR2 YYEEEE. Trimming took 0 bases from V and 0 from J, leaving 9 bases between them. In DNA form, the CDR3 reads TGTGCCAGCAGCTTGGAACAGGGCTTGAACACTGAAGCTTTCTTT. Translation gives CASSLEQGLNTEAFF.

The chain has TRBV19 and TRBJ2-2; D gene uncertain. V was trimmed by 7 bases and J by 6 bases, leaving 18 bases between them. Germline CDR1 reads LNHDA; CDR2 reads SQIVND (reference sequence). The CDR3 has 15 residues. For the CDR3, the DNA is TGTGCCAGTACGAGAGCTTGGCTCGGGTCCGGGGAGCTGTTTTTT. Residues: CASTRAWLGSGELFF.

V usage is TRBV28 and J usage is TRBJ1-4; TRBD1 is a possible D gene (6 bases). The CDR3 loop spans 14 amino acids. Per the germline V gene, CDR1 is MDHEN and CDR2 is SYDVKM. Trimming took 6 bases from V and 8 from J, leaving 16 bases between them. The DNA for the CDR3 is TGTGCCAGCAGACTTACAGGGATGGGCGAAAAACTGTTTTTT. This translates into CASRLTGMGEKLFF.

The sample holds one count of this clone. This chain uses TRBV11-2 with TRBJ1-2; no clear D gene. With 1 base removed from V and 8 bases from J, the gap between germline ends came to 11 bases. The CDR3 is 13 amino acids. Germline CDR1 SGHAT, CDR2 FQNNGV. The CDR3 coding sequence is TGTGCCAGCAGCTTAGTCGGCAGCAGGGGCTACACCTTC. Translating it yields CASSLVGSRGYTF. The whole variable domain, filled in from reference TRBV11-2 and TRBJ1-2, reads EAGVAQSPRYKIIEKRQSVAFWCNPISGHATLYWYQQILGQGPKLLIQFQNNGVVDDSQLPKDRFSAERLKGVDSTLKIQPAKLEDSAVYLCASSLVGSRGYTFGSGTRLTVV.